This TCR beta chain originates from a study of T cell responses to AZD1222 COVID-19 vaccine. Notes on this clone: No antigen is known for it.

This table comes from immunoSEQ multiplex PCR, and its TCRdb copy is limited to in-frame clones, with some not included. The data contain some 150,000 clones, approximately 95% of them singletons. Study conclusions and caveats: Only a handful of AZD1222 recipients tested seropositive at baseline. Recipients of two AZD1222 doses showed rising Spike-specific TCR breadth and depth. Vaccine-associated CD4 TCRs spanned spike, dominant at 160-218 and 743-854.

The input for sequencing was peripheral blood, taken on day 0 of MenACWY control vaccination. This TCR came from an adult in good health.

The CDR3 sequence is CASSQDKGLAILNEQFF. The CDR3 nucleotides are TGTGCCAGCAGCCAAGACAAGGGACTAGCGATCCTAAATGAGCAGTTCTTC. This chain joins TRBV14 and TRBJ2-1; 10 bases agree with TRBD2. V shed 0 bases and J 7 bases; nucleotides not matched to a gene: 9. The CDR3 is 17 residues long. Germline V lookup: CDR1 SGHDN, CDR2 FVKESK.